Below, 18 T cell receptor beta chains from the same sample are listed, as sequenced in a study of T cells in tumors and immune-related adverse events. Clones were sequenced by immunoSEQ multiplex PCR, and TCRdb holds only the in-frame ones, with some missing. Among about 2,500 clones listed, about 80% were seen once. The sample was tumor tissue, taken from a patient treated with anti-PD-1 therapy. The receptor set was obtained from a female donor with metastatic renal cell carcinoma.

The CDR3 DNA reads as TGTGCCAGCAGCCCGTACGCGCGCAGAGTTATGAACACTGAAGCTTTCTTT. Protein product: CASSPYARRVMNTEAFF. The chain uses TRBV7-8 and TRBJ1-1; D remains unclear. The length of the CDR3 is 17 residues. V lost 5 bases to trimming and J lost 0 bases, with 19 bases between them. Germline V gives CDR1 SGHVS, CDR2 FQNEAQ.

The chain links TRBV2 to TRBJ2-3, with 8 bases lining up with TRBD2. There are 16 residues in the CDR3. J was trimmed by 3 bases and V by 2 bases; bases with no gene match: 7. Per the germline V gene, CDR1 is SNHLY and CDR2 is FYNNEI. This chain's CDR3 is CASSEYGGGPTDTQYF. CDR3 DNA: TGTGCCAGCAGTGAATACGGGGGGGGGCCAACAGATACGCAGTATTTT.

The V gene is TRBV28, the J gene TRBJ2-3; no firm D call. Germline values: CDR1 MDHEN, CDR2 SYDVKM. This CDR3 region has 13 residues. Trimming took off 5 bases at V and 1 base at J, with 7 bases between the two ends. As DNA, the CDR3 is TGTGCCAGCAGTCCCTCGGGCACAGATACGCAGTATTTT. Translated: CASSPSGTDTQYF.

The J gene is TRBJ1-1, the V gene TRBV4-3; D is ambiguous. Germline V lookup: CDR1 LGHNA, CDR2 YSLEER. V was trimmed by 3 bases and J by 3 bases, leaving 8 bases between them. The CDR3 covers 13 residues. CDR3 region: CASSQYRDTEAFF. CDR3 nucleotides: TGCGCCAGCAGCCAGTACCGGGACACTGAAGCTTTCTTT.

The J gene is TRBJ2-5, the V gene TRBV11-2, with TRBD2 identical over 8 bases. The CDR3 runs 15 residues. J gave up 7 bases and V 8 bases, and 15 bases lay outside the gene matches. Germline V gives CDR1 SGHAT, CDR2 FQNNGV. The chain's CDR3 is CASDPTGGSSGTQYF. In DNA form, the CDR3 reads TGTGCCAGCGATCCGACGGGGGGGAGCTCGGGGACCCAGTACTTC.

Here the CDR3 DNA reads TGTGCCAGCAGCCAAACCTGGGAGACCCAGTACTTC. Translation: CASSQTWETQYF. The V and J genes are TRBV14 and TRBJ2-5; D is uncertain. The V and J ends lost 2 bases and 5 bases respectively, with 6 bases between them. The CDR3 consists of 12 residues. CDR1 is SGHDN and CDR2 is FVKESK in the germline V gene.

This clone appeared a single time. J is TRBJ2-7 and V is TRBV4-2; 11 nucleotides match TRBD1. The CDR3 runs 16 residues. The junction had 4 bases not matched to a gene; V was cut back by 0 bases and J by 3 bases. Per germline, CDR1 LGHNA and CDR2 YNFKEQ. In nucleotides, the CDR3 is TGTGCCAGCAGCCAAGAATGGGGGACAGGGGGCTACGAGCAGTACTTC. Amino acids: CASSQEWGTGGYEQYF.

This clone was counted a single time. The chain is built from TRBV28 and TRBJ2-7; D is undetermined. The CDR3 consists of 19 residues. Trimming left V 2 bases short and J 3 bases short, with 26 bases between. The germline gives CDR1 MDHEN, CDR2 SYDVKM. CDR3 sequence: CASSLTLKGWSQELYEQYF. Here the CDR3 DNA reads TGTGCCAGCAGTTTAACCCTTAAAGGTTGGAGCCAGGAACTCTACGAGCAGTACTTC.

V is TRBV5-1 and J is TRBJ2-1; tentatively, D is TRBD2 (7 bases). The germline V gene has CDR1 SGHRS and CDR2 YFSETQ. V shed 0 bases and J shed 4 bases, with 14 bases lying between them. CDR3 length: 16 residues. CDR3 nucleotide sequence: TGCGCCAGCAGCTTGGGGGGGCTAGCGGAGTACAATGAGCAGTTCTTC. This sequence encodes CASSLGGLAEYNEQFF.

The rearrangement uses TRBV11-3 and TRBJ2-1; 7 bases are shared with TRBD2. The V and J ends lost 5 bases and 3 bases, in that order; junction bases with no gene match: 7. Germline CDR1 and CDR2: SGHNT and YENEEA. The CDR3 runs to 15 residues. As DNA, the CDR3 is TGTGCCAGCAGCCTGACTAGCAGGAGCTACAATGAGCAGTTCTTC. It translates to CASSLTSRSYNEQFF.

The rearrangement links TRBV4-3 to TRBJ2-3; the D gene is possibly TRBD2 (5 bases). CDR3 length equals 16 residues. Looked up from germline, CDR1 is LGHNA and CDR2 is YSLEER. Trimming removed 1 base from V and 3 bases from J, with 14 bases in between. The CDR3 protein is CASSQGLGRGTDTQYF. The DNA of the CDR3 is TGCGCCAGCAGCCAAGGATTGGGGAGAGGGACAGATACGCAGTATTTT.

The chain's CDR3 is CASSWEKTYGYTF. The DNA of the CDR3 is TGCGCCAGCAGCTGGGAAAAGACCTATGGCTACACCTTC. The chain recombines TRBV5-1 with TRBJ1-2, with unresolved D. The CDR3 has 13 residues. Trimming pared 3 bases from V and 4 bases from J, leaving 10 bases between. The germline CDR1 and CDR2 sequences are SGHRS and YFSETQ.

The chain links TRBV9 to TRBJ2-3; D not certain. Germline-derived CDR1 and CDR2 are SGDLS and YYNGEE. The ends were cut back, 7 bases at V and 2 bases at J, with 14 bases in the middle. This CDR3 has 14 residues. CDR3 DNA sequence: TGTGCCAGCGCACCAGGCCCCCACACAGATACGCAGTATTTT. Translated: CASAPGPHTDTQYF.

CDR3 DNA: TGTGCCAGCAGTTTATCGGGTGAGCGGGATATCTACGAGCAGTACTTC. Protein sequence: CASSLSGERDIYEQYF. The chain joins TRBV27 to TRBJ2-7, with 7 bases identical to TRBD2. Trimming at V came to 0 bases and at J to 3 bases, leaving 8 bases not matched to a gene. Germline CDR1 is MNHEY and CDR2 is SMNVEV (reference sequence). This CDR3 has 16 amino acids.

This chain uses TRBV2 with TRBJ2-5, with 7 nucleotides matching TRBD2. Germline V gene lookup returns CDR1 SNHLY and CDR2 FYNNEI. With 7 bases clipped from V and 10 bases from J, the junction kept 6 bases outside the gene matches. CDR3 length equals 11 residues. The DNA for the CDR3 is TGTGCCAGCAACCGACGGGGGGACCAGTACTTC. Translating gives CASNRRGDQYF.

This clone appeared a few times. The chain employs TRBV19 and TRBJ2-5; 9 bases agree with TRBD2. Germline CDR1 LNHDA, CDR2 SQIVND (reference sequence). V lost 6 bases to trimming and J lost 2 bases; unmatched junction nucleotides: 10. The CDR3 extends over 16 amino acids. CDR3 region: CASSSPGLASQETQYF. Here the CDR3 DNA reads TGTGCCAGTAGCTCCCCCGGACTAGCGTCGCAAGAGACCCAGTACTTC. Supplemented by reference TRBV19 and TRBJ2-5, the full variable domain reads DGGITQSPKYLFRKEGQNVTLSCEQNLNHDAMYWYRQDPGQGLRLIYYSQIVNDFQKGDIAEGYSVSREKKESFPLTVTSAQKNPTAFYLCASSSPGLASQETQYFGPGTRLLVL.

The V call is TRBV15, the J call TRBJ1-5; D perhaps matches TRBD1 (5 bases). Per the germline V gene, CDR1 is LNHNV and CDR2 is YYDKDF (reference sequence). The V gene lost 6 bases and the J gene lost 0 bases, with 12 bases spanning the gap. CDR3 length equals 15 residues. The CDR3 DNA sequence: TGTGCCACCAGTAGACAGCCGTATAGCAATCAGCCCCAGCATTTT. Protein sequence: CATSRQPYSNQPQHF.

V and J are TRBV19 and TRBJ1-2, with no clear D. V lost 0 bases and J lost 4, with 6 bases in between. Germline loops: CDR1 LNHDA, CDR2 SQIVND (reference sequence). The length of the CDR3 is 13 residues. The CDR3 DNA is TGTGCCAGTAGTATAGACGGATTCTATGGCTACACCTTC. This codes for CASSIDGFYGYTF.